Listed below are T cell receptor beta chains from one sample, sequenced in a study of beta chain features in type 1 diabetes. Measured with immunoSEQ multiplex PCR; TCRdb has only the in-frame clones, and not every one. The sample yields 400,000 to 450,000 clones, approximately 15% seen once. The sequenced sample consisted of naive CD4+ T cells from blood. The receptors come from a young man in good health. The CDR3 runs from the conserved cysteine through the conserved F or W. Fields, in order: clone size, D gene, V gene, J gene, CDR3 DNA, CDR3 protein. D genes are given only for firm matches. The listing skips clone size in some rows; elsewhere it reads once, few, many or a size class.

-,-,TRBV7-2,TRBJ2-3,TGTGCCAGCAGCTTAGATGGGGCTAGCGCTAGCACAGATACGCAGTATTTT,CASSLDGASASTDTQYF
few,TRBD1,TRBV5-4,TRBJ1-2,TGTGCCAGCAGCACCGCCGGGACAGGAAACTATGGCTACACCTTC,CASSTAGTGNYGYTF
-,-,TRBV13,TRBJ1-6,TGTGCCAGCAGCTTAAAGAATAGGTTTCAAAACTCACCCCTCCACTTT,CASSLKNRFQNSPLHF
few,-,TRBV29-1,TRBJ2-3,TGCAGCGTCGCAGACAGGAATCGGCCAGATACGCAGTATTTT,CSVADRNRPDTQYF
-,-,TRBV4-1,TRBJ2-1,TGCGCCAGCAGCCAGGGACGTTTTAGCTCCTACAATGAGCAGTTCTTC,CASSQGRFSSYNEQFF
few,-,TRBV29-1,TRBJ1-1,TGCAGCCTACGGGTATCGGTACTCGGTGAAGCTTTCTTT,CSLRVSVLGEAFF
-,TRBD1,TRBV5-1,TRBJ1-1,TGCGCCAGCAGCTTGTCCCATGACAGGGGGCGCATGAACACTGAAGCTTTCTTT,CASSLSHDRGRMNTEAFF
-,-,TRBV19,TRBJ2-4,TGTGCCAGTAGTATCGGATGGAGGGGTATCATCTCCAAAAACATTCAGTACTTC,CASSIGWRGIISKNIQYF
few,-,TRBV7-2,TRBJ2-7,TGTGCCAGCAGCCTGAGGGGTGGCGAGCAGTACTTC,CASSLRGGEQYF
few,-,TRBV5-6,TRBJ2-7,TGTGCCAGCAGCTTGGAGGACGAGCAGTACTTC,CASSLEDEQYF
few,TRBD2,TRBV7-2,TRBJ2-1,TGTGCCAGCAGACGAGCGGGGGCCTCCTACAATGAGCAGTTCTTC,CASRRAGASYNEQFF
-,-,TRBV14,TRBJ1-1,TGTGCCAGCAGTTTAAGTAACAGGCCTAACACTGAAGCTTTCTTT,CASSLSNRPNTEAFF
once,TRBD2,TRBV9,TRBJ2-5,TGTGCCAGCAGCGTAGCCCCTAGCGGGGGACAAGAGACCCAGTACTTC,CASSVAPSGGQETQYF
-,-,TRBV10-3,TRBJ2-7,TGTGCCATCAGAGGGGTCACCTACGAGCAGTACTTC,CAIRGVTYEQYF
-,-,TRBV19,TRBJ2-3,TGTGCCAGTAGCATCCGCCCGGATACGCAGTATTTT,CASSIRPDTQYF
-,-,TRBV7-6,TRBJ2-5,TGTGCCAGCAGCTCCGGATCGGGCGGAGAGACCCAGTACTTC,CASSSGSGGETQYF
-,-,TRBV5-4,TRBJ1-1,TGTGCCAGCAACGCCGACGGGCCTATGAACACTGAAGCTTTCTTT,CASNADGPMNTEAFF
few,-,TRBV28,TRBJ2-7,TGTGCCAGCATCGGGTCCACAGCCCTCAGGCGTTACGAGCAGTACTTC,CASIGSTALRRYEQYF
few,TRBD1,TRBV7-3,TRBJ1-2,TGTGCCAGCAGCCCGGGACAGGGGGCAGACTATGGCTACACCTTC,CASSPGQGADYGYTF
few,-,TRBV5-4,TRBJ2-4,TGTGCCAGCAGCTTGGGCCCGGGACGGGGGAAAAACATTCAGTACTTC,CASSLGPGRGKNIQYF
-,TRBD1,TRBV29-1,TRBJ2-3,TGCAGCGGGGGGACAGGCACAGATACGCAGTATTTT,CSGGTGTDTQYF
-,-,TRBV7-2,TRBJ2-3,TGTGCCAGCAGCTTATTTTCGAGTCCCACAGATACGCAGTATTTT,CASSLFSSPTDTQYF
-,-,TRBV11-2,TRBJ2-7,TGTGCCAGCAGCTTAGCCCCACCCTTGCAGTACTTC,CASSLAPPLQYF
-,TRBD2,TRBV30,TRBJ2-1,TGTGCCTGGAGGGGACTAGCGGGAGGTCGGGGTGAGCAGTTCTTC,CAWRGLAGGRGEQFF
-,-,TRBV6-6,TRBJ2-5,TGTGCCAGCAGGCAGGGCACAGGGTTACAAGAGACCCAGTACTTC,CASRQGTGLQETQYF
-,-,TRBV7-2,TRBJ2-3,TGTGCCAGCAGCTTAGGACTAAGCATGGGGACAGATACGCAGTATTTT,CASSLGLSMGTDTQYF
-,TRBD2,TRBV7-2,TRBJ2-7,TGTGCCAGCAGCTTAGCCAGGGGACTAGCGGGGTCCTACGAGCAGTACTTC,CASSLARGLAGSYEQYF
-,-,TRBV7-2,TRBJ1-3,TGTGCCAGCAGCTTAGTAGACTCTTCCGGAAACACCATATATTTT,CASSLVDSSGNTIYF
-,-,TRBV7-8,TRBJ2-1,TGTGCCAGCCGCAAGGGAGGCAATGAGCAGTTCTTC,CASRKGGNEQFF
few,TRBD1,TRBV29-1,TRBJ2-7,TGCAGCGTTCGGACAGGGGGCCCCTACGAGCAGTACTTC,CSVRTGGPYEQYF
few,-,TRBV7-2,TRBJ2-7,TGTGCCAGCAGCCCCCTGGGCGGAGAGCAGTACTTC,CASSPLGGEQYF
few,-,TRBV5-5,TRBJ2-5,TGTGCCAGCAGCCGAACCCGGTGGGCGGAGACCCAGTACTTC,CASSRTRWAETQYF
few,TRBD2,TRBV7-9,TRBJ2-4,TGTGCCAGCAGCGAACTAGCGGGGGCCCACCAGTACTTC,CASSELAGAHQYF
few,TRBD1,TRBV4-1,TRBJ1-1,TGCGCCAGCAGCTTAAGAGGACAGGGAAGGTGGATGTACCTTGAAGCTTTCTTT,CASSLRGQGRWMYLEAFF
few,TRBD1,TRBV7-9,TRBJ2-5,TGTGCCAGCAGCGAAAGGACAGGGGAGGAGACCCAGTACTTC,CASSERTGEETQYF
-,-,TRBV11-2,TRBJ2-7,TGTGCCAGCAGCTTAGCAGGGAATGGGCCCTACGAGCAGTACTTC,CASSLAGNGPYEQYF
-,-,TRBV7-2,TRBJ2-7,TGTGCCAGCAGCTATACTTTCGTTGGAAACTACGAGCAGTACTTC,CASSYTFVGNYEQYF
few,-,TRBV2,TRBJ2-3,TGTGCCAGCAGTGGCGGGATTCGGGATACGCAGTATTTT,CASSGGIRDTQYF
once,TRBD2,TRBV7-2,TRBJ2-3,TGTGCCAGCAGCCCTTGGACTAGCGGGGTCACAGATACGCAGTATTTT,CASSPWTSGVTDTQYF
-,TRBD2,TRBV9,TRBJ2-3,TGTGCCAGCAGCTTTGGACTAGCGGGAGGCCCAGATACGCAGTATTTT,CASSFGLAGGPDTQYF
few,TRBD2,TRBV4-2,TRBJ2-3,TGTGCCAGCAGCCAGGGGACTAGCGGGAGCCCAGATACGCAGTATTTT,CASSQGTSGSPDTQYF
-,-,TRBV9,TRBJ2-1,TGTGCCAGCAGCGTAGCTGATGAGCAGTTCTTC,CASSVADEQFF
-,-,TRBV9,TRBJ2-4,TGTGCCAGCAGCCCCCAAGGGGTTGAAAACATTCAGTACTTC,CASSPQGVENIQYF
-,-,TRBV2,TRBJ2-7,TGTGCCAGCAGTAAGGACAGAACCTACGAGCAGTACTTC,CASSKDRTYEQYF
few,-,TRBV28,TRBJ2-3,TGTGCCAGCATTACCGGGACAAGCCTAACAGATACGCAGTATTTT,CASITGTSLTDTQYF
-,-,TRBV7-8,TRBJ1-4,TGTGCCAGCAGCTTAGCGAACCCCGGGGTTCGGGAAAAACTGTTTTTT,CASSLANPGVREKLFF
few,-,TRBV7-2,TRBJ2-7,TGTGCCAGCAGCTTAGTTTATTCCGAGCAGTACTTC,CASSLVYSEQYF
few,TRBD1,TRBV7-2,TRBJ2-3,TGTGCCAGCAGCCCCCAGACCGGGACAGCCACAGATACGCAGTATTTT,CASSPQTGTATDTQYF
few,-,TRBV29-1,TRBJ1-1,TGCAGCTCTGGGGGGGCGGCTGAAGCTTTCTTT,CSSGGAAEAFF
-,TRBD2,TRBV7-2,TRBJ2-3,TGTGCCAGCAGCTCCCTTCGGCTAGCGGACAAGACAGATACGCAGTATTTT,CASSSLRLADKTDTQYF